This T cell receptor beta chain was found in a study of shared clonotypes between healthy human individuals. Study summary: The donors, two women and three men, were aged 18 to 49. Three plates each covered CD4 naive and memory; CD8 naive two, CD8 memory one.

Naive CD8 cells lacked CD45RO and underwent positive selection for CCR7, leaving out terminally differentiated effector memory CD45RA+ cells. TCRdb's copy holds only in-frame clones and misses some; the assay was immunoSEQ multiplex PCR. Of around 560,000 clones listed, 95% are singletons. In regard to this clone: Its specificity is unknown.

General study results and limits: It was only blood that was sampled, and tissue repertoires likely differ.

The clonotype comes from a woman aged 25-40 years in good health. The specimen was naive CD8+ T cells sorted from blood.

The CDR3 is CASALTGTGRETQYF. The CDR3 DNA is TGTGCTAGTGCCCTCACCGGGACAGGGAGGGAGACCCAGTACTTC. This chain joins TRBV12-5 and TRBJ2-5; 9 bases map to TRBD1. CDR1 is LGHNT, CDR2 FRNRAP, per germline. This CDR3 is built from 15 residues. V dropped 7 bases and J dropped 5; count of bases not matched to a gene: 11.